This T cell receptor (beta chain) comes out of a study of PD-1 blockade in classical Hodgkin lymphoma. Study-level points and caveats: Patients starting nivolumab under 1 year after ASCT were excluded.

There was relapse after autologous stem cell transplantation in every patient, and there was variation in brentuximab vedotin exposure. Concerning this clone itself: What it binds is not known.

CDR3 length: 14 amino acids. CDR1 is SEHNR, CDR2 FQNEAQ, per germline (reference sequence). Trimming shortened V by 5 bases and J by 6 bases, and 14 bases separated the two germline ends. Libraries were prepared by immunoSEQ multiplex PCR; TCRdb keeps only in-frame clonotypes and omits some of them. Among 89,000 or so clones listed, around 90% were seen once. The chain recombines TRBV7-9 with TRBJ1-5; no clear D. The clonotype originates from a human donor with classical Hodgkin lymphoma. The source material was peripheral blood mononuclear cells (PBMCs), sampled before the second cycle of nivolumab. This chain's CDR3 is CASSEGRLGQPQHF. The CDR3 DNA reads as TGTGCCAGCAGCGAGGGAAGGCTCGGTCAGCCCCAGCATTTT.